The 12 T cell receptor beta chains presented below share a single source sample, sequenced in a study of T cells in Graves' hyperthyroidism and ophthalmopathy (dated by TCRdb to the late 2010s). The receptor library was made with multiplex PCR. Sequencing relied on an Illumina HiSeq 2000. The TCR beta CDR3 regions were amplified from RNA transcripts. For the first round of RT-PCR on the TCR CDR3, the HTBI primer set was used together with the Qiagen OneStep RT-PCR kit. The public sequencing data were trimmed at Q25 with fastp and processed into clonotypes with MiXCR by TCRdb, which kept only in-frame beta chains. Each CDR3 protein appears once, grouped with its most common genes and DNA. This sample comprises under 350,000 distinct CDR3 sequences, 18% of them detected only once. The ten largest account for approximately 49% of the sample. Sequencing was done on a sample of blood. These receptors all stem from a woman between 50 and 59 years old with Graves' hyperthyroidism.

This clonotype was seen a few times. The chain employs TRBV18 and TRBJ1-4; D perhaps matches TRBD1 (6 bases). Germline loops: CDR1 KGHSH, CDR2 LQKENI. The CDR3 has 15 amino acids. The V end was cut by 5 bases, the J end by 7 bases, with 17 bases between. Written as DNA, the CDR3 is TGTGCCAGCTCATCTATCCGGACAGTAGGTGAAAAACTGTTTTTT. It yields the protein CASSSIRTVGEKLFF.

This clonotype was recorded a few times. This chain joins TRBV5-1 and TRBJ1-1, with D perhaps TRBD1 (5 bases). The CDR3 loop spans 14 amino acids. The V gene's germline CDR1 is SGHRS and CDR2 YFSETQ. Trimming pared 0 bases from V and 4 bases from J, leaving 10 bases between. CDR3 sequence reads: CASSLVAGGTEAFF. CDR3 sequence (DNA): TGCGCCAGCAGCTTGGTGGCCGGGGGCACTGAAGCTTTCTTT.

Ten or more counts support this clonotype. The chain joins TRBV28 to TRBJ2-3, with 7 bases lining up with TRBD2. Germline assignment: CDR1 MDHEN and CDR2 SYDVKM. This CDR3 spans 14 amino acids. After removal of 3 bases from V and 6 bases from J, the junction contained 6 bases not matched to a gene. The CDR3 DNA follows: TGTGCCAGCAGTTTGGCGGGAGCGTGGGATACGCAGTATTTT. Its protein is CASSLAGAWDTQYF.

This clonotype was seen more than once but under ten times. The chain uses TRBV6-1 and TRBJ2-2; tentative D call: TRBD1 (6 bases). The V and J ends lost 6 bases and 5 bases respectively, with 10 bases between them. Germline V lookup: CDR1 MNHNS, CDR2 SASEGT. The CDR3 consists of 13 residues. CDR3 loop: CASRQGWTGELFF. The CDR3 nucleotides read TGTGCCAGCAGACAGGGTTGGACCGGGGAGCTGTTTTTT.

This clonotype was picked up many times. For the CDR3, the DNA is TGCGCCAGCAGCGGGACAGCTGGGGGGACTGAAGCTTTCTTT. Residues: CASSGTAGGTEAFF. The rearrangement uses TRBV5-1 and TRBJ1-1, with 7 positions matching TRBD1. The CDR3 has 14 amino acids. From germline, CDR1 is SGHRS and CDR2 YFSETQ. With 4 bases clipped from V and 5 bases from J, the junction kept 8 bases outside the gene matches.

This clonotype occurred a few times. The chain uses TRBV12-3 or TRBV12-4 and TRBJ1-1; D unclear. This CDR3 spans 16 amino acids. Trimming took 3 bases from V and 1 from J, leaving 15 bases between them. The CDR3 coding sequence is TGTGCCAGCAGTTTTTTATTCCCAGGCCCGAACACTGAAGCTTTCTTT. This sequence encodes CASSFLFPGPNTEAFF.

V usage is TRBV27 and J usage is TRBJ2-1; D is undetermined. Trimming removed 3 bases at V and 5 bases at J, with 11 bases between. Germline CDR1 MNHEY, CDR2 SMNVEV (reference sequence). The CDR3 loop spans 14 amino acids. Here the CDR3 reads CASSLNAGNNEQFF. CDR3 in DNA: TGTGCCAGCAGTTTGAACGCTGGGAACAATGAGCAGTTCTTC.

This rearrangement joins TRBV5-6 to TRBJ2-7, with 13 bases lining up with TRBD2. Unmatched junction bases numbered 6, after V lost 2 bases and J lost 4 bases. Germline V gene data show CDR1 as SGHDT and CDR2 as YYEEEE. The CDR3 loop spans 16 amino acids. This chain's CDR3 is CASSFRTSGRLYEQYF. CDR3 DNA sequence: TGTGCCAGCAGCTTCCGGACTAGCGGGAGACTTTACGAGCAGTACTTC.

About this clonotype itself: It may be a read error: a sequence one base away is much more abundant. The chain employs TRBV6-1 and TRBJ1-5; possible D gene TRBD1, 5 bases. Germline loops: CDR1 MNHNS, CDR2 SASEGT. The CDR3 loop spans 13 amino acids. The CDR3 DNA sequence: TGTGCCAGCGGTGACCACGGGGCTCAGCCCCAGCATTTT. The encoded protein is CASGDHGAQPQHF.

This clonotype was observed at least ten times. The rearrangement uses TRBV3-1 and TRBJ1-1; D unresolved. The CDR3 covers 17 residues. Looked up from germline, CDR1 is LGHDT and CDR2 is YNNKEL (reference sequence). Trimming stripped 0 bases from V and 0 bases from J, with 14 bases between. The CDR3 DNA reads TGTGCCAGCAGCCAAGAACCCTCACTAGCCCTGAACACTGAAGCTTTCTTT. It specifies CASSQEPSLALNTEAFF. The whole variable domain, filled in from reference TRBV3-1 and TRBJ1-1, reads DTAVSQTPKYLVTQMGNDKSIKCEQNLGHDTMYWYKQDSKKFLKIMFSYNNKELIINETVPNRFSPKSPDKAHLNLHINSLELGDSAVYFCASSQEPSLALNTEAFFGQGTRLTVV.

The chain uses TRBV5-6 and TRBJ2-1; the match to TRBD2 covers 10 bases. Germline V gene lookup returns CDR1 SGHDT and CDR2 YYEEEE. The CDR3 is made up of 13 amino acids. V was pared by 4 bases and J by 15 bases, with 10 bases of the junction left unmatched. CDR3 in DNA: TGTGCCAGCAGCGTTGGGGCTAGCGGGAGACTGTTCTTC. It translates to CASSVGASGRLFF.

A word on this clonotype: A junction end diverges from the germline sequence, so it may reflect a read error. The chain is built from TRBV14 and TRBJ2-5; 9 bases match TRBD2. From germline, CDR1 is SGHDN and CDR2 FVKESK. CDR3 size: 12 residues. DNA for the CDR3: TGTGCCAGCAGCGCGCTTAGCGGGGGAGAACACTTC. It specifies CASSALSGGEHF. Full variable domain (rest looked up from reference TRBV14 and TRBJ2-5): EAGVTQFPSHSVIEKGQTVTLRCDPISGHDNLYWYRRVMGKEIKFLLHFVKESKQDESGMPNNRFLAERTGGTYSTLKVQPAELEDSGVYFCASSALSGGEHFGPGTRLLVL.